This T cell receptor (beta chain) emerged from a study of tumor and adjacent non-tumor tissue in lung cancer. On the study more broadly: Samples averaged around 4 million productive TCRbeta reads each.

Notes on this clonotype: The target antigen is unknown. An end of the junction differs from the germline gene, which may be a read error.

CDR3 length equals 14 residues. CDR1 and CDR2 (germline): DFQATT, SNEGSKA (reference sequence). Whole-study findings and limits: Tumor tissue had significantly higher TCR diversity than normal lung. In normal lung, the top 100 clones were significantly more dominant than in tumor.

Three rounds of nested PCR, following a modified ARM-PCR protocol, produced the TCRbeta library. TCRdb independently ran MiXCR on the multiplex PCR reads; one entry per CDR3 protein. Here the sample spans about 100,000 distinct CDR3 sequences, around three fifths being singletons. RNA was extracted from bulk tissue without any cell sorting. Distant lung tissue was collected more than 3 cm away from the tumor edge. Between August and November 2014, newly diagnosed, chemotherapy-naive lung cancer patients underwent thoracic surgery in China. Sequencing was carried out using distant non-tumor lung tissue. The clonotype originates from a man in his thirties or forties with non-small cell lung cancer. The chain is built from TRBV20-1 and TRBJ2-2; 7 bases fit TRBD1. CDR3 in DNA: TGCAGTGCTCCAACGACGTTGGGCACAGGGGAACTGTCTTTT. This translates into CSAPTTLGTGELSF.